These 3 T cell receptor beta chains share one sample of origin, sequenced in a study of neurological immune-mediated disorders. MiXCR was run by TCRdb on the 5' RACE reads, yielding one entry per CDR3 protein. The profile shows roughly 21,000 distinct CDR3 sequences, around 15% of them singletons. What was sequenced was CD8+ T cells from blood. The receptors come from a woman aged 18-35 years with multiple sclerosis.

The rearrangement links TRBV6-2 or TRBV6-3 to TRBJ2-1; 12 nucleotides align to TRBD2. The CDR3 loop spans 17 amino acids. The V gene end was trimmed by 5 bases and the J gene end by 1 base; junction bases not matched to a gene: 6. Germline CDR1 MNHEY, CDR2 SVGEGT. CDR3 residues: CASSTWTSGTSYNEQFF. CDR3 nucleotide sequence: TGTGCCAGCAGTACGTGGACTAGCGGGACTTCCTACAATGAGCAGTTCTTC.

The chain uses TRBV6-2 or TRBV6-3 and TRBJ2-2; a weak D match, TRBD2 (6 bases). Germline-derived CDR1 and CDR2 are MNHEY and SVGEGT. This CDR3 region has 17 residues. Between the trimmed V and J ends, which lost 6 bases and 7 bases, there was a span of 24 bases. The CDR3 DNA reads TGTGCCAGCAGGTTTTTTTCTAGGCGGGAACAAAACGGGGAGCTGTTTTTT. Its translation is CASRFFSRREQNGELFF.

In its sample, this clonotype was seen many times. This chain uses TRBV7-2 with TRBJ2-3; possibly TRBD2 for D (7 bases). Per the germline V gene, CDR1 is SGHTA and CDR2 is FQGNSA. The length of the CDR3 is 15 residues. V gave up 1 base and J gave up 6 bases, with 14 bases separating them. CDR3 DNA: TGTGCCAGCAGCTTAGGGGGGGGGGCCTCGGATACGCAGTATTTT. It specifies CASSLGGGASDTQYF.